These 13 T cell receptor beta chains came from one sample sequenced in a study of identical twins. Via MiXCR, TCRdb re-called the 5' RACE reads, giving one row per CDR3 protein. This sample has 450,000 or so distinct CDR3 sequences, with around 24% found just once. This sample was shared with a second study, whose subject was T cells expressing NK-cell markers.

Sequences were obtained from CD4+ T cells sorted from blood. Receptors were obtained from a woman aged 18-30 years in good health.

V is TRBV7-3 and J is TRBJ2-1; tentatively, D is TRBD1 or TRBD2 (5 bases each). Germline V CDR1 and CDR2: SGHTA, FQGTGA. The CDR3 consists of 13 residues. V dropped 3 bases and J dropped 9 bases, with 12 bases sitting between them. The DNA of the CDR3 is TGTGCCAGCAGCTTTCAGGGTGAGGGTGAGCAGTTCTTC. This codes for CASSFQGEGEQFF.

The chain couples TRBV10-3 to TRBJ1-1; D is perhaps TRBD1 (6 bases). The V gene lost 4 bases and the J gene lost 0 bases, with 12 bases spanning the gap. The length of the CDR3 is 15 residues. Germline V CDR1 and CDR2: ENHRY, SYGVKD. CDR3 loop: CAISVGGRMNTEAFF. The CDR3 DNA sequence: TGTGCCATCAGTGTGGGGGGGCGCATGAACACTGAAGCTTTCTTT.

The table lists this clonotype with a few counts. The J gene is TRBJ1-1, the V gene TRBV5-1; 7 bases map to TRBD1. V lost 2 bases to trimming and J lost 8 bases; unmatched junction nucleotides: 9. Per the germline V gene, CDR1 is SGHRS and CDR2 is YFSETQ. This CDR3 region has 14 residues. The CDR3 sequence is CASSFRDRAHEAFF. CDR3 nucleotides: TGCGCCAGCAGCTTCCGTGACAGGGCCCACGAAGCTTTCTTT.

This clonotype was seen a handful of times. The V and J genes are TRBV11-2 and TRBJ2-1; possible D gene TRBD2, 6 bases. The CDR3 spans 14 residues. Looked up from germline, CDR1 is SGHAT and CDR2 is FQNNGV. Trimming removed 5 bases at V and 5 bases at J, with 13 bases between. The CDR3 region is CASSLLAWDNEQFF. CDR3 DNA: TGTGCCAGCAGCCTGCTAGCGTGGGACAATGAGCAGTTCTTC.

This sequence joins TRBV5-1 and TRBJ2-2; 8 nucleotides align to TRBD1. The trim removed 4 bases at V and 4 bases at J, leaving 9 bases unmatched. The CDR3 sequence is 16 residues long. Germline-derived CDR1 and CDR2 are SGHRS and YFSETQ. This CDR3 is CASSRTGQGSTGELFF. Here the CDR3 DNA reads TGCGCCAGCAGCAGAACCGGACAGGGATCCACCGGGGAGCTGTTTTTT.

This clonotype was detected only a few times. The genes are TRBV12-3 or TRBV12-4 and TRBJ2-1; a possible D gene is TRBD2 (6 bases). This CDR3 comprises 13 residues. V was clipped by 6 bases and J by 6 bases, with 12 bases between them. The CDR3 region is CASSRPGVNEQFF. The DNA of the CDR3 is TGTGCCAGCAGCCGTCCGGGGGTCAATGAGCAGTTCTTC.

This clonotype was detected a few times. The chain uses TRBV5-1 and TRBJ2-1; 7 positions match TRBD2. The CDR3 contains 15 residues. Trimming cost V 6 bases and J 4 bases; bases outside gene matches: 10. Looked up from germline, CDR1 is SGHRS and CDR2 is YFSETQ. CDR3: CASMPGGSLYNEQFF. DNA of the CDR3: TGCGCCAGCATGCCGGGCGGGAGCCTGTACAATGAGCAGTTCTTC.

The rearrangement uses TRBV3-1 and TRBJ1-1; TRBD1 is a possible D gene (6 bases). Between the trimmed V and J ends, which lost 0 bases and 1 base, there was a span of 9 bases. Germline CDR1 reads LGHDT; CDR2 reads YNNKEL (reference sequence). CDR3 size: 15 residues. The CDR3 sequence is CASSQEGAKNTEAFF. DNA for the CDR3: TGTGCCAGCAGCCAAGAGGGGGCCAAGAACACTGAAGCTTTCTTT.

This chain links TRBV20-1 with TRBJ2-1; D uncertain. Germline loops: CDR1 DFQATT, CDR2 SNEGSKA (reference sequence). The CDR3 extends over 15 amino acids. V gave up 0 bases and J gave up 3 bases, with 12 bases separating them. CDR3 sequence: CSAREDWGIYNEQFF. The CDR3 nucleotides read TGCAGTGCTAGAGAAGACTGGGGAATCTACAATGAGCAGTTCTTC.

The chain employs TRBV5-1 and TRBJ2-1; D tentatively fits TRBD1 or TRBD2 (5 bases each). Germline V gene sequence: CDR1 SGHRS, CDR2 YFSETQ. CDR3 size: 15 residues. The V end was cut by 3 bases, the J end by 8 bases, with 18 bases between. DNA for the CDR3: TGCGCCAGCAGCTACCTTGATGGGGCGGGCTATGAGCAGTTCTTC. Protein: CASSYLDGAGYEQFF. Combining the CDR3 with reference TRBV5-1 and TRBJ2-1 gives the whole variable domain KAGVTQTPRYLIKTRGQQVTLSCSPISGHRSVSWYQQTPGQGLQFLFEYFSETQRNKGNFPGRFSGRQFSNSRSEMNVSTLELGDSALYLCASSYLDGAGYEQFFGPGTRLTVL.

This clonotype occurred a few times. The chain couples TRBV5-1 to TRBJ2-3; TRBD2 matches at 10 bases. The CDR3 spans 16 residues. V was clipped by 3 bases and J by 7 bases; unmatched bases: 11. The germline V gene encodes CDR1 SGHRS and CDR2 YFSETQ. CDR3 DNA sequence: TGCGCCAGCAGCTGGACCCCTAGCGGGAGTGCAAATACGCAGTATTTT. It specifies CASSWTPSGSANTQYF.

This clonotype was seen a few times. The chain carries TRBV6-5 and TRBJ2-2; D is perhaps TRBD2 (5 bases). CDR3 length: 16 amino acids. Germline V gives CDR1 MNHEY, CDR2 SVGAGI. The V and J ends lost 2 bases and 1 base respectively, with 11 bases between them. The CDR3 DNA reads as TGTGCCAGCAGTTACGGGATCGGGGAGAACACCGGGGAGCTGTTTTTT. It yields the protein CASSYGIGENTGELFF.

The V call is TRBV10-3, the J call TRBJ1-2; TRBD1 is a possible D gene (5 bases). V lost 8 bases and J lost 8, with 12 bases in between. CDR3 length: 11 residues. CDR1 ENHRY and CDR2 SYGVKD come from the germline V gene. The DNA of the CDR3 is TGTGCCATCGGGGGGAATGGAGGCTACACCTTC. Translation gives CAIGGNGGYTF.